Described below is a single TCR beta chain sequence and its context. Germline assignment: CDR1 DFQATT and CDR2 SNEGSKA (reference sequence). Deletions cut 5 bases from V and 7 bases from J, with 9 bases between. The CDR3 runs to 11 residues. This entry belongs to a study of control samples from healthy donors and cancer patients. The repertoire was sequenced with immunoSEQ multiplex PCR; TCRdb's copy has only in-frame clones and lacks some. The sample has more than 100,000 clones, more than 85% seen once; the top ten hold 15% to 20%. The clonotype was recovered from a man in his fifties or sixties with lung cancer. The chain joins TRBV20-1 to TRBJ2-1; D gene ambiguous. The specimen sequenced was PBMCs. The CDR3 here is CSAPAGNEQFF. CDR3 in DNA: TGCAGTGCTCCCGCAGGTAATGAGCAGTTCTTC.